This TCR beta chain was recorded in a study of T cells after posttransplantation cyclophosphamide. This clone was seen many times. This table comes from immunoSEQ multiplex PCR, and its TCRdb copy is limited to in-frame clones, with some not included. This sample comprises nearly 25,000 clones, none seen once only. Trimming left V 7 bases short and J 5 bases short, with 14 bases between. The CDR3 runs to 14 residues. Germline CDR1 reads SGHAT; CDR2 reads FQDESV (reference sequence). This receptor was identified in a woman aged 50 to 60 in good health, CMV-negative, and a related stem cell transplant donor. V and J are TRBV11-1 and TRBJ2-2, with no clear D. The sequenced sample consisted of PBMCs. The CDR3 bases are TGTGCCAGCACCCCCAAGCGTGAAACCGGGGAGCTGTTTTTT. Amino acids: CASTPKRETGELFF. The full variable domain, with the rest looked up from reference TRBV11-1 and TRBJ2-2, is EAEVAQSPRYKITEKSQAVAFWCDPISGHATLYWYRQILGQGPELLVQFQDESVVDDSQLPKDRFSAERLKGVDSTLKIQPAELGDSAMYLCASTPKRETGELFFGEGSRLTVL.